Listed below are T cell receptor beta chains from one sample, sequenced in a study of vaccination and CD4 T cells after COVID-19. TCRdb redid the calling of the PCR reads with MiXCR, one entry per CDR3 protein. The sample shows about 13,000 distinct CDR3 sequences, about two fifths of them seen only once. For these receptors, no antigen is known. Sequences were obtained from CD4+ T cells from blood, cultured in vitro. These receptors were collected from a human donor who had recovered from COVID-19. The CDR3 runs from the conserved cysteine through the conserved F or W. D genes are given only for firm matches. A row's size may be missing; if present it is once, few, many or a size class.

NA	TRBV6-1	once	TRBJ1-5	TGTGCCAGCAGTCCCACAGGGATCAATCAGCCCCAGCATTTT	CASSPTGINQPQHF
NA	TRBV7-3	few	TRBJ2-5	TGTGCCAGCAGCTTAACGGGTGGGGAGCGAGAGACCCAGTACTTC	CASSLTGGERETQYF
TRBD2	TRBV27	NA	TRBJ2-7	TGTGCCAGCAGGACTAGCGGCAACCACTACGAGCAGTACTTC	CASRTSGNHYEQYF
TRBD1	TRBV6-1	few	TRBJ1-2	TGTGCCAGCAGTCAACAGGGGAACTATGGCTACACCTTC	CASSQQGNYGYTF
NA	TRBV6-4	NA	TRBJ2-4	TGTGCCAGCAAGGGAAACATTCAGTACTTC	CASKGNIQYF
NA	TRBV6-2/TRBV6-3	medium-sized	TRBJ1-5	TGTGCCAGCAGTTACGGACCAGGCCAGCCCCAGCATTTT	CASSYGPGQPQHF
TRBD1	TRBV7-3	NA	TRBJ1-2	TGTGCCAGCAGCCTCGGACAGGGTGACTATGGCTACACCTTC	CASSLGQGDYGYTF
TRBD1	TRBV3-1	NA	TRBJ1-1	TGTGCCAGCAGCCAAGGATCTTACAGGGGAGCAGAAGCTTTCTTT	CASSQGSYRGAEAFF
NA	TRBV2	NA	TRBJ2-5	TGTGCCAGCAGTGACCGCGGCATTGAGACCCAGTACTTC	CASSDRGIETQYF
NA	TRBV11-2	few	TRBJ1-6	TGTGCCAGCAGCTTAGCCGGGAGGGATTCACCCCTCCACTTT	CASSLAGRDSPLHF
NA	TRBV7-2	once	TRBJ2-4	TGTGCCAGCAGCTTAGGACAGTCGCTAGCCAAAAACATTCAGTACTTC	CASSLGQSLAKNIQYF
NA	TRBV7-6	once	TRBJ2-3	TGTGCCAGCAGCTCCTTGACTTCCACAGATACGCAGTATTTT	CASSSLTSTDTQYF
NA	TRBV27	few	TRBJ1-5	TGTGCCAGCAGTTATGGGGGATATCAGCCCCAGCATTTT	CASSYGGYQPQHF
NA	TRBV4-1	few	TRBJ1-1	TGCGCCAGCAGCCAAGATAGCTCAGGACATTTGAACACTGAAGCTTTCTTT	CASSQDSSGHLNTEAFF
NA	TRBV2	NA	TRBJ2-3	TGTGCCAGCATCACAGCTAGCACAGATACGCAGTATTTT	CASITASTDTQYF
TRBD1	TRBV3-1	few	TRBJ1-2	TGTGCCAGCAGCCAAGGGACAGGGGGCTGGAATGGCTACACCTTC	CASSQGTGGWNGYTF
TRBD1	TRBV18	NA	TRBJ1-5	TGTGCCAGCTCGGCTCAGGGGGACGATCAGCCCCAGCATTTT	CASSAQGDDQPQHF
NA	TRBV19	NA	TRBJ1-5	TGTGCCAGTAGTGGGGGGGGCCTCCAGCATTTT	CASSGGGLQHF
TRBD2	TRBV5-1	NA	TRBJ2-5	TGCGCCAGCAGCTTAATAGCGGGACAAGAGACCCAGTACTTC	CASSLIAGQETQYF
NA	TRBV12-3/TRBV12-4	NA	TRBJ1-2	TGTGCCAGCAGACCCGACAGCATCGTCACTAACTATGGCTACACCTTC	CASRPDSIVTNYGYTF
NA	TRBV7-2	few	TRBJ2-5	TGTGCCAGCAGCCTTTCTCCTAGCGCAGCCGAAGAGACCCAGTACTTC	CASSLSPSAAEETQYF
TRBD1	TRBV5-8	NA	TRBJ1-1	TGTGCCAGCAGCTCCGGGACAGGCCCGGGCACTGAAGCTTTCTTT	CASSSGTGPGTEAFF
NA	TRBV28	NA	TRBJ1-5	TGTGCCAGCACTCCTTCAACAGGGCCGGAACAGCCCCAGCATTTT	CASTPSTGPEQPQHF
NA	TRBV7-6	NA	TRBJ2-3	TGTGCCAGCAGCTCACTAGGAGGGACAGGCACAGATACGCAGTATTTT	CASSSLGGTGTDTQYF
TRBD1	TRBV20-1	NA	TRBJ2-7	TGCAGTGGCAATCCCGGGACAGGGGGCAACGAGCAGTACTTC	CSGNPGTGGNEQYF
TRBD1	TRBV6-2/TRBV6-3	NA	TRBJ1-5	TGTGCCAGCAGTTACGCCCGGGGACAGACTAGCAATCAGCCCCAGCATTTT	CASSYARGQTSNQPQHF
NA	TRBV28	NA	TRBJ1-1	TGTGCCAGCAGTTTAGCGGGGGTGAACCCTTACACTGAAGCTTTCTTT	CASSLAGVNPYTEAFF
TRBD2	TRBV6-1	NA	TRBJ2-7	TGTGCCAGCACTCGGACTAGCGGGACCTACGAGCAGTACTTC	CASTRTSGTYEQYF
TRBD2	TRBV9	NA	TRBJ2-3	TGTGCCAGCACCAGGACAGTGGGACTAGCGGGAGCTAGCACAGATACGCAGTATTTT	CASTRTVGLAGASTDTQYF
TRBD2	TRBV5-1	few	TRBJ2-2	TGCGCCAGCAGGCCTAGCGGGAGGAATGAGGAGCTGTTTTTT	CASRPSGRNEELFF
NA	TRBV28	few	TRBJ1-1	TGTGCCAGCAGTTTGGGGCGGTCCTGGAACACTGAAGCTTTCTTT	CASSLGRSWNTEAFF
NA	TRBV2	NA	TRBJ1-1	TGTGCCAGCAGTGAACACGCAGGGGTCGGTGAAGCTTTCTTT	CASSEHAGVGEAFF
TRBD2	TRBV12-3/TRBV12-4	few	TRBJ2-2	TGTGCCAGCAGCCGTGACTATAGCGGGAGGTATACCGGGGAGCTGTTTTTT	CASSRDYSGRYTGELFF
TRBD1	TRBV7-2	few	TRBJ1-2	TGTGCCAGCAGCTCCCTAACCCCTAGGACAGGGGGCGCCTATGGCTACACCTTC	CASSSLTPRTGGAYGYTF
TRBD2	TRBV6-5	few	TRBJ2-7	TGTGCCAGCAGTTACTCCCGGACTAGCGGGTCCTCCTACGAGCAGTACTTC	CASSYSRTSGSSYEQYF
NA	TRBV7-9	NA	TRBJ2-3	TGTGCCAGCAGCTTATTAATAAGCACAGATACGCAGTATTTT	CASSLLISTDTQYF
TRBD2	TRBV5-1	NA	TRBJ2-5	TGCGCCAGCAGCTTGAGCAGCTCCGGGACTAGTACTCCCCAGTACTTC	CASSLSSSGTSTPQYF
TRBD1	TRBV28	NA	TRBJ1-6	TGTGCCAGCAGCCCGGGACAGGGATTTTCACCCCTCCACTTT	CASSPGQGFSPLHF
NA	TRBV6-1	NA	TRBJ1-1	TGTGCCAGCAGCCGACAGGAGTTGAACACTGAAGCTTTCTTT	CASSRQELNTEAFF
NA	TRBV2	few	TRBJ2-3	TGTGCCAGCAGAGCGACCACATTGAGCACAGATACGCAGTATTTT	CASRATTLSTDTQYF
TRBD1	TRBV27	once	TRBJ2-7	TGTGCCAGCAGTTTATATGGGGACAGTTCCTCCTACGAGCAGTACTTC	CASSLYGDSSSYEQYF
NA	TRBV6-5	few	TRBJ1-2	TGTGCCAGCAGTTATTTGATCGGGGCAGGGGCTCATGGCTACACCTTC	CASSYLIGAGAHGYTF
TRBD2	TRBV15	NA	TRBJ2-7	TGTGCCACCAGCCCGGGACTAGTAAACTCCGAGCAGTACTTC	CATSPGLVNSEQYF
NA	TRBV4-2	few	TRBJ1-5	TGTGCCAGCAGCCAAGAAACGGGGACCCGATGGCCCCAGCATTTT	CASSQETGTRWPQHF